Included here is one TCR beta chain sequence, with context. This sample was taken from a study of blood T cell repertoires in COVID-19. The table came from immunoSEQ multiplex PCR; TCRdb's copy has only in-frame clones and leaves some out. Here the sample spans roughly 190,000 clones, about 88% being singletons. The length of the CDR3 is 16 residues. From germline, CDR1 is SNHLY and CDR2 FYNNEI. V shed 3 bases and J 0 bases; nucleotides not matched to a gene: 7. Sequencing input: PBMCs or T cells enriched from blood (not recorded which). The chain carries TRBV2 and TRBJ1-1; 7 bases agree with TRBD1. The sequence was obtained from a woman aged 40 to 50 in a cohort exposed to, infected with or recovered from COVID-19 (not recorded which). CDR3: CASSEDRIRVNTEAFF. Written as DNA, the CDR3 is TGTGCCAGCAGTGAGGACAGGATAAGGGTGAACACTGAAGCTTTCTTT.